Below, one T cell receptor (beta chain) is given with its context. Its antigen is not known. One end of the junction does not line up with germline, which may come from a read error. Germline V lookup: CDR1 MDHEN, CDR2 SYDVKM. There are 15 residues in the CDR3. This specimen belongs to a study of coeliac disease. The wider study: High-resolution HLA typing was lacking; TRBV7-2 bias was queried instead. Study-level results: Active celiac intraepithelial and lamina propria samples had lower TRB and TRG clonality than control samples. Published gliadin-specific TRB sequences appeared in about 55% of the 18 coeliac samples, 1 of 6 controls. According to the authors, this method cannot detect gliadin-specific T cells in an unbiased way.

TCRdb's table, derived via immunoSEQ multiplex PCR, lists solely in-frame clones and lacks some. The sample shows 2,500 or so clones, 70% to 85% of them seen only once. Material for sequencing was lymphocytes from the gut lamina propria. The receptor comes from a human donor without celiac disease. The V and J genes are TRBV28 and TRBJ1-5, with a weak D call TRBD1 (6 bases). The CDR3, as DNA: TGTGCCAGCAACGCGGGGGGCAGCCGCAATCAGCCCCGGCATTTT. The encoded protein is CASNAGGSRNQPRHF.